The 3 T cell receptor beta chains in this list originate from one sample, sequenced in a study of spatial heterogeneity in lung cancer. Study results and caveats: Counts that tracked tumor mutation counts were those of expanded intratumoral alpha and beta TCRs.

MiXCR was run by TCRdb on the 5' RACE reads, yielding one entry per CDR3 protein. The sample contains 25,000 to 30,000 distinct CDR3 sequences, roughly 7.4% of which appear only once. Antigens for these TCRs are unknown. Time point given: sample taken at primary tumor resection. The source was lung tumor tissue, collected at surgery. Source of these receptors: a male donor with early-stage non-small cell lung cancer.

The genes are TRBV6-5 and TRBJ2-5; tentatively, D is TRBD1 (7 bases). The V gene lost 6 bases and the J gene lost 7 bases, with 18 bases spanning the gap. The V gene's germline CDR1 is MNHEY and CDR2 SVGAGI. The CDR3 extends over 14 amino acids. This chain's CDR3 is CASRPPHRGGTQYF. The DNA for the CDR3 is TGTGCCAGCAGGCCCCCCCACAGGGGAGGGACCCAGTACTTC.

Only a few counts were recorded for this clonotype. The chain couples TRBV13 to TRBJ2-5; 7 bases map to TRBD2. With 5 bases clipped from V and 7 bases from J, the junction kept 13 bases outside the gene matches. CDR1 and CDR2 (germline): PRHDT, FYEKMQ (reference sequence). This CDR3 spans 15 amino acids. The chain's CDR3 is CASSRGGGTAGTQYF. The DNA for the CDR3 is TGTGCCAGCAGCCGCGGGGGAGGCACTGCGGGGACCCAGTACTTC.

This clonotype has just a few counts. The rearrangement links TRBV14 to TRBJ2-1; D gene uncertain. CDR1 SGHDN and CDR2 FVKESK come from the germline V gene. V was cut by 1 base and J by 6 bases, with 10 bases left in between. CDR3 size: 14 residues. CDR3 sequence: CASSQGVYPNEQFF. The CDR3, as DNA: TGTGCCAGCAGCCAAGGCGTCTATCCCAATGAGCAGTTCTTC.